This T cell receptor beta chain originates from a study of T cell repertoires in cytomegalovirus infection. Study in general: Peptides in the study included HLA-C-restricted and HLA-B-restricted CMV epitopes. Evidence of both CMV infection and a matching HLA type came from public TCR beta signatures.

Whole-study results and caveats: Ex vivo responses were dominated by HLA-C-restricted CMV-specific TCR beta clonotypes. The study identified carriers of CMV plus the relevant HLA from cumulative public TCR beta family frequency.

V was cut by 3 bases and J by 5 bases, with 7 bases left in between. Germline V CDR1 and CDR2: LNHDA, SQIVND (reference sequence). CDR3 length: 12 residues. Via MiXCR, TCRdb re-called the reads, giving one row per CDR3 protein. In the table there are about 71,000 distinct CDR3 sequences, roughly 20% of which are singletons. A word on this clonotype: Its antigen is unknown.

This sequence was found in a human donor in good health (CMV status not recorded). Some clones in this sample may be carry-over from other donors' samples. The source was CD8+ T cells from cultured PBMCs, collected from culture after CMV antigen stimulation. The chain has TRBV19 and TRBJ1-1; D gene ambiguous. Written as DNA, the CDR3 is TGTGCCAGTAGTATTTCCTCGACTGAAGCTTTCTTT. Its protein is CASSISSTEAFF.